This TCR beta chain was obtained from a study of Graves' ophthalmopathy and Graves' hyperthyroidism. The germline gives CDR1 SGHTA, CDR2 FQGNSA. This CDR3 is 16 amino acids long. Trimming left V 4 bases short and J 0 bases short, with 15 bases between. For repertoire sequencing, the TCR beta CDR3 regions were amplified from RNA transcripts. An opening RT-PCR round employed HTBI primers and preceded a second-round multiplex PCR. TCRdb reanalysed the multiplex PCR reads using MiXCR and keeps one entry per CDR3 protein. The sample consists of over a million distinct CDR3 sequences, about 38% of them appearing once. This clonotype was detected ten times or more.

The sequenced sample consisted of peripheral blood or thyroid tissue (not recorded which). This chain uses TRBV7-2 with TRBJ1-2; no reliable D call. The receptor comes from an adult man with Graves' hyperthyroidism. CDR3 region: CASSSRTEWSNYGYTF. CDR3 in DNA: TGTGCCAGCAGCTCGAGGACCGAATGGTCTAACTATGGCTACACCTTC.